A single sample is the source of the 24 T cell receptor beta chains below, sequenced in a study of response to subunit inactivated influenza vaccine. One entry per CDR3 protein results from TCRdb running MiXCR on the RT-PCR reads. Here the sample spans 500,000 to 600,000 distinct CDR3 sequences, 11% being singletons. These data were also reused for a study on T cells expressing NK-cell markers. That source notes: TCR beta cDNA was made by 5'RACE template switching with UMIs.

The sequencing here drew on PBMCs from blood, taken on the day of vaccination. The receptors shown here come from a man in his fifties who received an inactivated influenza vaccine.

The rearrangement uses TRBV3-1 and TRBJ2-7; 14 bases agree with TRBD2. In germline, CDR1 is LGHDT, CDR2 YNNKEL (reference sequence). The CDR3 runs to 15 residues. V shed 3 bases and J 6 bases; nucleotides not matched to a gene: 4. CDR3 loop: CASSHLGLAGGEQYF. The CDR3 coding sequence is TGTGCCAGCAGCCACTTAGGACTAGCGGGAGGCGAGCAGTACTTC.

This clonotype was recorded many times. The rearrangement joins TRBV5-1 to TRBJ2-3, with D perhaps TRBD2 (6 bases). CDR3 length equals 14 residues. V lost 1 base to trimming and J lost 2 bases, with 8 bases between them. Germline V lookup: CDR1 SGHRS, CDR2 YFSETQ. CDR3 in amino acids: CASSLWGVTDTQYF. The CDR3 region has the DNA TGCGCCAGCAGCTTGTGGGGGGTCACAGATACGCAGTATTTT.

A few counts support this clonotype. The rearrangement uses TRBV20-1 and TRBJ2-7; either TRBD1 or TRBD2 may fit D (5 bases each). Germline V gene lookup returns CDR1 DFQATT and CDR2 SNEGSKA (reference sequence). V lost 6 bases and J 6 bases, leaving 30 bases between the germline ends. This CDR3 region has 17 residues. The chain's CDR3 is CSADETGASLFVGEQYF. CDR3 DNA sequence: TGCAGTGCGGACGAAACCGGGGCCTCTCTCTTTGTCGGCGAGCAGTACTTC.

This clonotype showed up just once. The rearrangement joins TRBV5-4 to TRBJ2-3, with 10 bases aligning to TRBD2. V shed 2 bases and J 5 bases; nucleotides not matched to a gene: 11. Looked up from germline, CDR1 is SGHNT and CDR2 is YYREEE (reference sequence). This CDR3 has 17 amino acids. Here the CDR3 DNA reads TGTGCCAGCAGCTTATCCCCCCAGCGGGGGGGCGGAGATACGCAGTATTTT. Amino acid sequence: CASSLSPQRGGGDTQYF. The full variable domain, rest sourced from reference TRBV5-4 and TRBJ2-3, is ETGVTQSPTHLIKTRGQQVTLRCSSQSGHNTVSWYQQALGQGPQFIFQYYREEENGRGNFPPRFSGLQFPNYSSELNVNALELDDSALYLCASSLSPQRGGGDTQYFGPGTRLTVL.

The chain recombines TRBV28 with TRBJ1-1, with a possible D match to TRBD1 (6 bases). Per germline, CDR1 MDHEN and CDR2 SYDVKM. This CDR3 spans 16 amino acids. Trimming took 5 bases from V and 2 from J, leaving 18 bases between them. The CDR3 DNA is TGTGCCAGCAGTGAATATTGGACAGAATCAAACACTGAAGCTTTCTTT. It encodes CASSEYWTESNTEAFF.

V gene TRBV2 combines with J gene TRBJ2-1; D not certain. Germline V gives CDR1 SNHLY, CDR2 FYNNEI. The V gene lost 7 bases and the J gene lost 2 bases, with 6 bases spanning the gap. CDR3 length: 12 amino acids. The CDR3 DNA reads as TGTGCCAGCAACTTTGCCTACAATGAGCAGTTCTTC. Translating gives CASNFAYNEQFF.

This clonotype was detected only once. The chain couples TRBV20-1 to TRBJ2-5; D gene ambiguous. Germline loops: CDR1 DFQATT, CDR2 SNEGSKA (reference sequence). This CDR3 comprises 15 residues. V lost 0 bases, J lost 2 bases, and 13 bases lay in between. CDR3 in DNA: TGCAGTGCTAGAGATCCTAGACTGGTGCAAGAGACCCAGTACTTC. Protein: CSARDPRLVQETQYF.

This clonotype has at least ten counts. Written as DNA, the CDR3 is TGTGCCAGCAGTACCGGACGGCGTTCACCCCTCCACTTT. Its translation: CASSTGRRSPLHF. The genes are TRBV12-3 or TRBV12-4 and TRBJ1-6, with unresolved D. The V end lost 5 bases, the J end lost 9 bases, and 11 bases lay between the germline ends. The CDR3 runs to 13 residues.

This clonotype was recorded at least ten times. V usage is TRBV9 and J usage is TRBJ2-1, with a weak D call TRBD2 (5 bases). V was clipped by 0 bases and J by 5 bases, with 9 bases between them. CDR1 is SGDLS, CDR2 YYNGEE, per germline. This CDR3 has 14 amino acids. The CDR3 bases are TGTGCCAGCAGCGTAGATCCCGGGAACAATGAGCAGTTCTTC. It translates to CASSVDPGNNEQFF.

The rearrangement uses TRBV15 and TRBJ2-1, with TRBD2 identical over 7 bases. The trim removed 2 bases at V and 8 bases at J, leaving 9 bases unmatched. Germline V gives CDR1 LNHNV, CDR2 YYDKDF (reference sequence). CDR3 length equals 15 residues. The CDR3 DNA reads as TGTGCCACCAGCAGAAGAAGCGGGATCGGAGATGAGCAGTTCTTC. This gives the protein CATSRRSGIGDEQFF.

This chain links TRBV5-1 with TRBJ2-4; TRBD1 matches 8 bases. Germline lookup yields CDR1 SGHRS and CDR2 YFSETQ. This CDR3 region has 15 residues. V gave up 3 bases and J gave up 7 bases; unmatched junction bases: 9. CDR3: CASSSNGQGWNIQYF. In nucleotides, the CDR3 is TGCGCCAGCAGCTCCAACGGACAGGGTTGGAACATTCAGTACTTC.

This clonotype has only a few counts. Compared with germline, one end of the junction differs, possibly owing to a read error. J is TRBJ2-3 and V is TRBV18; possible D gene TRBD1, 6 bases. The CDR3 runs to 13 residues. Germline V gives CDR1 KGHSH, CDR2 LQKENI. The chain's CDR3 is CSSSPRQADTQYF. The DNA for the CDR3 is TGTTCCAGCTCACCACGACAGGCAGATACGCAGTATTTT.

V and J are TRBV7-8 and TRBJ2-5, with D perhaps given as TRBD1 or TRBD2 (5 bases each). Trimming took off 5 bases at V and 1 base at J, with 20 bases between the two ends. Germline CDR1 is SGHVS and CDR2 is FQNEAQ. This CDR3 has 17 residues. The CDR3 DNA sequence: TGTGCCAGCAGCCGAGTGAGGGGACCAGTTGTCCAAGAGACCCAGTACTTC. Residues: CASSRVRGPVVQETQYF.

The rearrangement links TRBV7-8 to TRBJ2-7; the D gene is possibly TRBD1 (5 bases). V lost 5 bases, J lost 3 bases, and 11 bases lay in between. The CDR3 is 13 amino acids. Germline values: CDR1 SGHVS, CDR2 FQNEAQ. CDR3 in DNA: TGTGCCAGCAGCCCGGACAATCGCTACGAGCAGTACTTC. Its translation: CASSPDNRYEQYF.

This clonotype was detected many times. The chain is built from TRBV5-5 and TRBJ2-1; possibly TRBD2 for D (6 bases). The CDR3 is made up of 15 amino acids. Germline-derived CDR1 and CDR2 are SGHKS and YYEKEE (reference sequence). The V end was cut by 5 bases, the J end by 3 bases, with 15 bases between. CDR3 coding DNA: TGTGCCAGCAGAGGGTCACTAGCTTTCTACAATGAGCAGTTCTTC. Amino acids: CASRGSLAFYNEQFF.

The DNA of the CDR3 is TGTGCCAGCAGCTCGAGGACAGGGGCGCCTTCCTACGAGCAGTACTTC. Amino acids: CASSSRTGAPSYEQYF. The chain recombines TRBV7-2 with TRBJ2-7; 9 bases agree with TRBD1. Losses at the gene ends were 4 bases for V and 1 base for J; bases not matched to a gene: 8. CDR3 length: 16 amino acids. CDR1 and CDR2 from the germline V gene are SGHTA and FQGNSA.

This chain links TRBV4-3 with TRBJ2-3; the D call may be TRBD1 or TRBD2 (5 bases each). V lost 1 base to trimming and J lost 1 base, with 15 bases between them. CDR1 and CDR2 (germline): LGHNA, YSLEER. The CDR3 spans 17 residues. DNA for the CDR3: TGCGCCAGCAGCCAAGGGGGAGAGAGGGGAGGCACAGATACGCAGTATTTT. It yields the protein CASSQGGERGGTDTQYF.

The V call is TRBV4-3, the J call TRBJ2-1; D ambiguous. CDR1 is LGHNA, CDR2 YSLEER, per germline. CDR3 length: 15 amino acids. V dropped 0 bases and J dropped 9 bases, with 15 bases sitting between them. CDR3 amino acids: CASSQDLMASAEQFF. The CDR3 DNA is TGCGCCAGCAGCCAAGATTTGATGGCTAGTGCTGAGCAGTTCTTC.

This clonotype was counted between two and nine times. The rearrangement joins TRBV6-1 to TRBJ1-1, with D unresolved. The CDR3 is made up of 14 amino acids. Between the trimmed V and J ends, which lost 1 base and 7 bases, there was a span of 13 bases. Per germline, CDR1 MNHNS and CDR2 SASEGT. The CDR3 sequence: CASSEGWVPVEAFF. In DNA, the CDR3 is TGTGCCAGCAGTGAAGGATGGGTACCGGTTGAAGCTTTCTTT.

This clonotype has ten or more counts. The CDR3 bases are TGTGCCAGCAGTGGGACTAAGCAGTACTTC. It is translated as CASSGTKQYF. The chain is built from TRBV7-8 and TRBJ2-7; 7 bases line up with TRBD2. This CDR3 has 10 amino acids. Trimming cost V 6 bases and J 8 bases; bases outside gene matches: 1. Germline CDR1 and CDR2: SGHVS and FQNEAQ. Full variable domain (outside the CDR3, taken from reference TRBV7-8 and TRBJ2-7): GAGVSQSPRYKVAKRGQDVALRCDPISGHVSLFWYQQALGQGPEFLTYFQNEAQLDKSGLPSDRFFAERPEGSVSTLKIQRTQQEDSAVYLCASSGTKQYFGPGTRLTVT.

There are many counts of this clonotype. DNA of the CDR3: TGTGCCAGCAGGAGCCCCAAAGGGGTTACGGGGACCGGGGAGCTGTTTTTT. Translated: CASRSPKGVTGTGELFF. The genes are TRBV11-2 and TRBJ2-2; D may match TRBD1 or TRBD2 (5 bases each). This CDR3 region has 17 residues. V lost 6 bases to trimming and J lost 5 bases, with 22 bases between them. Germline V CDR1 and CDR2: SGHAT, FQNNGV. Complete variable domain (other parts from reference TRBV11-2 and TRBJ2-2): EAGVAQSPRYKIIEKRQSVAFWCNPISGHATLYWYQQILGQGPKLLIQFQNNGVVDDSQLPKDRFSAERLKGVDSTLKIQPAKLEDSAVYLCASRSPKGVTGTGELFFGEGSRLTVL.

This clonotype showed up many times. V gene TRBV20-1 combines with J gene TRBJ2-3; D is uncertain. Germline CDR1 and CDR2: DFQATT and SNEGSKA (reference sequence). The CDR3 extends over 11 amino acids. Trimming left V 3 bases short and J 5 bases short, with 6 bases between. CDR3 sequence reads: CSASGGDTQYF. The CDR3 DNA is TGCAGTGCTAGCGGCGGAGATACGCAGTATTTT.

This clonotype was detected a few times. The chain uses TRBV27 and TRBJ2-7, with D unresolved. Trimming took 0 bases from V and 5 from J, leaving 11 bases between them. Germline assignment: CDR1 MNHEY and CDR2 SMNVEV (reference sequence). CDR3 length: 14 residues. The CDR3 bases are TGTGCCAGCAGTTTATCAGGGCGCCCCCACGAGCAGTACTTC. Amino acids: CASSLSGRPHEQYF.

V is TRBV2 and J is TRBJ2-5; no clear D. Between the trimmed V and J ends, which lost 6 bases and 2 bases, there was a span of 13 bases. The germline V gene has CDR1 SNHLY and CDR2 FYNNEI. This CDR3 comprises 14 residues. CDR3 residues: CASRYYPGQETQYF. In DNA form, the CDR3 reads TGTGCCAGCAGATACTACCCCGGTCAAGAGACCCAGTACTTC.